A selection of T cell receptor beta chains follows, all from one sample in a study of blood T cells in healthy people across ages. TCRdb re-called the 5' RACE reads through MiXCR, storing one row per CDR3 protein. The table has hundreds of thousands of distinct CDR3 sequences, approximately 30% seen once; the top ten hold 15% to 18%. The specimen was blood. Receptors originate from a woman of 80 years or more in good health. The conserved cysteine and the conserved F or W are not part of the CDR3 here.

J,V,CDR3
TRBJ2-3,TRBV3-1,ASRATGDTQY
TRBJ1-1,TRBV28,ASSAPTGLNTEAF
TRBJ2-7,TRBV7-8,ASSPRTGVSYEQY
TRBJ1-5,TRBV20-1,SARDLRLQPQH
TRBJ2-7,TRBV7-8,ASSLAQGATYEQY
TRBJ1-1,TRBV10-3,AALGGARETEAF
TRBJ1-5,TRBV6-1,ASSVQASNSNQPQH
TRBJ1-2,TRBV5-4,ASSPGQGVNYGYT
TRBJ1-1,TRBV27,ASGGLPNTEAF
TRBJ2-1,TRBV4-1,ASSQGQDNEQF
TRBJ2-3,TRBV7-9,ASSLERGADTQY
TRBJ1-1,TRBV5-5,ASSFLADTEAF
TRBJ1-1,TRBV2,ASKGGSNTEAF
TRBJ2-2,TRBV10-3,ATASGANTGELF
TRBJ2-6,TRBV5-1,ASSSGTGPSGANVLT
TRBJ2-1,TRBV12-3/TRBV12-4,ASSLKSSGGGEQF
TRBJ1-6,TRBV20-1,SAGQGAGSPLH
.,TRBV24-1,ATSELTSGRAGEQY
TRBJ2-2,TRBV2,ASRLAARNTGELF
TRBJ2-5,TRBV9,ASSVEGTGKETQY
TRBJ1-2,TRBV20-1,SAFSGTGWNYGYT
TRBJ2-1,TRBV7-2,ASSLVRTPKEQF
TRBJ2-1,TRBV20-1,SATSDSSYNEQF
.,TRBV5-1,AGSPERGEQY
TRBJ1-1,TRBV3-1,ASSQVLGTGTEAF
TRBJ2-7,TRBV7-9,ASSLIAGGSYEQY
TRBJ2-2,TRBV5-1,ASSPTPGQANTGELF
TRBJ1-5,TRBV2,ASSPEAGNQPQH
TRBJ1-4,TRBV18,ASSPQQDANEKLF
TRBJ2-1,TRBV20-1,SAVQGPSYNEQF
TRBJ2-7,TRBV3-1,ASSLSGTDYEQY
TRBJ1-4,TRBV7-6,ASSLGGPTNEKLF
TRBJ1-2,TRBV5-6,ASSSWGGSYGYT
TRBJ1-1,TRBV5-5,ASSPRLVGDTEAF
TRBJ2-1,TRBV20-1,SASRQGASYNERF
TRBJ2-1,TRBV5-1,ASSLRGAGYNEQF
TRBJ1-4,TRBV5-6,ASSLSGTGDGKLF
TRBJ2-2,TRBV7-8,ASSRLTSNTGELF
TRBJ2-7,TRBV7-2,ASGRVGAYEQY
TRBJ2-7,TRBV3-1,ASSPGTTTYEQY
TRBJ2-3,TRBV7-9,ASSRGDTTDTQY
TRBJ2-2,TRBV7-3,ASSCGMEAGELF
TRBJ1-2,TRBV12-3/TRBV12-4,ASSLATGTGGSGYT
TRBJ1-2,TRBV25-1,ASSKEGYYGYT
.,TRBV20-1,STKSHSPDSETQY
TRBJ1-4,TRBV19,ASNAGTGTEKLF
TRBJ2-3,TRBV28,ASSAGWGSTDTQY
TRBJ1-3,TRBV20-1,SVKKPSSGNTIY
TRBJ1-2,TRBV6-5,ASSYYRGSTNYGYT
TRBJ2-7,TRBV7-2,ASSLAGQGAYEQY